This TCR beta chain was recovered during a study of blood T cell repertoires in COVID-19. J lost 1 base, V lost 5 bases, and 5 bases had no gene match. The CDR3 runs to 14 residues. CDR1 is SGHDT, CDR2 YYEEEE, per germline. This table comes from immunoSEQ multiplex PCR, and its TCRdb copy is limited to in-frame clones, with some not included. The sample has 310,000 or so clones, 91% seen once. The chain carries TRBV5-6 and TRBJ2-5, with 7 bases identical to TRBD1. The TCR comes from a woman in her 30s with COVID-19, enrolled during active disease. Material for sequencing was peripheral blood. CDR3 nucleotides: TGTGCCAGCAGTTACGGGACAGCCCAAGAGACCCAGTACTTC. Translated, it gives CASSYGTAQETQYF.